The rows below give T cell receptor beta chains drawn from one sample of a study of T cells in Graves' hyperthyroidism and ophthalmopathy. TCRdb used MiXCR to reprocess the multiplex PCR reads, holding one entry per CDR3 protein. The table lists under 700,000 distinct CDR3 sequences, around 17% of them singletons. The sample taken for sequencing was blood. These receptors were taken from a woman under 30 with Graves' hyperthyroidism. The CDR3 runs from the conserved cysteine through the conserved F or W. D genes are given only for firm matches. Clone size, where shown, is once, few, many, or a class for clones that have expanded.

size	J	D	V	DNA	CDR3
few	TRBJ2-7	.	TRBV6-5	TGTGCCAGCAGTTACTCGTCGGGACGGATATACGAGCAGTACTTC	CASSYSSGRIYEQYF
.	TRBJ1-2	TRBD1	TRBV10-1	TGCGCCAGCAGCGAGACAGGGATCGGGGGCTACACCTTC	CASSETGIGGYTF
many	TRBJ2-7	.	TRBV7-9	TGTGCCAGCAGCATCCGGGACCGCAGCGAGCAGTACTTC	CASSIRDRSEQYF
many	TRBJ2-1	TRBD1	TRBV28	TGTGCCAGCAGACCCGACAGGGCCGACAATGAGCAGTTCTTC	CASRPDRADNEQFF
few	TRBJ1-1	TRBD1	TRBV6-1	TGTGCCAGCAGGGGATCGGGACAGCGGGACACTGAAGCTTTCTTT	CASRGSGQRDTEAFF
.	TRBJ2-4	.	TRBV10-3	TGTGCCATCAGTGAGAGGTGGAGCACAGAGGAACCGGGGGCCAAAAACATTCAGTACTTC	CAISERWSTEEPGAKNIQYF
.	TRBJ2-5	TRBD1	TRBV29-1	TGCAGCGTTCCTTCCGGGACAGGGAGGGGAGAGACCCAGTACTTC	CSVPSGTGRGETQYF
few	TRBJ2-1	.	TRBV2	TGTGCCAGCGTCGTCCCCATGAGGGCCGAGGATGAGCAGTTCTTC	CASVVPMRAEDEQFF
many	TRBJ1-1	.	TRBV6-1	TGTGCCAGTGGAGGGGTGGTTATGGCTTTCTTT	CASGGVVMAFF
.	TRBJ2-5	.	TRBV24-1	TGTGCCACCAGTGGGGGTCAAGAGACCCAGTACTTC	CATSGGQETQYF
.	TRBJ2-5	TRBD2	TRBV29-1	TGCAGCGTTGAACGGGGTCTAGCGGAAAATTGGACGCGGGAGACCCAGTACTTC	CSVERGLAENWTRETQYF
.	TRBJ1-3	.	TRBV20-1	TGCAGTGCTAGCCAGGGTCCTGGAAACACCATATATTTT	CSASQGPGNTIYF
few	TRBJ2-3	.	TRBV27	TGTGCCAGCAGTTTATTAGAGCGGGGCACAGATACGCAGTATTTT	CASSLLERGTDTQYF
.	TRBJ2-7	.	TRBV12-3/TRBV12-4	TGTGCCAGCAGTTTATCTTCAGAGGGCAACGAGCAGTACTTC	CASSLSSEGNEQYF
few	TRBJ1-6	TRBD1	TRBV6-1	TGTGCCAGCAGTTCACCGGGACAGGGGAATTCACCCCTCCACTTT	CASSSPGQGNSPLHF
many	TRBJ2-1	.	TRBV28	TGTGCCAGCAGTTACAGGGTAGTTCCCTACAATGAGCAGTTCTTC	CASSYRVVPYNEQFF
.	TRBJ2-1	.	TRBV7-2	TGTGCCAGCAGCCACCCGACTAGGCTTGAGCAGTTCTTC	CASSHPTRLEQFF
.	TRBJ1-2	.	TRBV18	TGTGCCAGCTCACCCGGTTTAGGCCCCGACTATGGCTACACCTTC	CASSPGLGPDYGYTF
few	TRBJ2-7	.	TRBV7-8	TGTGCCAGCAGCTTGGCGACGTCCGAGCAGTACTTC	CASSLATSEQYF
.	TRBJ1-5	.	TRBV9	TGTGCCAGCAGCGACAGGGATAGCAATCAGCCCCAGCATTTT	CASSDRDSNQPQHF
many	TRBJ2-7	.	TRBV5-1	TGCGCCAGCAGCTTGGGGTCCGCAAGCTCCTACGAGCAGTACTTC	CASSLGSASSYEQYF
.	TRBJ1-4	.	TRBV5-1	TGCGCCAGCAGCAGTACCGGGACGGTGAATGAAAAACTGTTTTTT	CASSSTGTVNEKLFF
many	TRBJ2-1	TRBD2	TRBV28	TGTGCCAGCAGTCGTGGACTAGCGGGAGTTATTGAGCAGTTCTTC	CASSRGLAGVIEQFF
few	TRBJ2-5	TRBD1	TRBV28	TGTGCCAGCAGTTGGTCAGGGGGCAGTGAGACCCAGTACTTC	CASSWSGGSETQYF
many	TRBJ2-1	.	TRBV18	TGTGCCAGCAGCCCCAGGGGCGGTGAGCAGTTCTTC	CASSPRGGEQFF
.	TRBJ2-2	TRBD2	TRBV19	TGTGCCAGTAGTATATGGGTAGCGGGGGCCGCGAACACCGGGGAGCTGTTTTTT	CASSIWVAGAANTGELFF